The 17 T cell receptor beta chains below all came from one sample that was sequenced in a study of cytomegalovirus exposure and HLA in healthy donors. In the PCR, 60 Vbeta and 13 Jbeta primers were used. The data were produced by immunoSEQ multiplex PCR, yet TCRdb's version contains in-frame clones alone and is incomplete. This sample has 100,000 to 150,000 clones, with approximately 78% found just once. Sequenced sample: PBMCs. These receptors all come from a man between 35 and 55 years old in good health and CMV-seronegative.

J is TRBJ2-3 and V is TRBV18, with 7 bases aligning to TRBD2. This CDR3 has 14 residues. Germline CDR1 KGHSH, CDR2 LQKENI. Germline trimming cut 4 bases from V and 0 bases from J; bases unmatched to any gene: 1. The CDR3 loop is CASSLGRSTDTQYF. CDR3 sequence (DNA): TGTGCCAGCTCACTCGGGAGGAGCACAGATACGCAGTATTTT.

This clone has just a few counts. The chain uses TRBV7-2 and TRBJ2-3; no reliable D call. There are 13 residues in the CDR3. Trimming shortened V by 2 bases and J by 4 bases, and 7 bases separated the two germline ends. In germline, CDR1 is SGHTA, CDR2 FQGNSA. In DNA, the CDR3 is TGTGCCAGCAGCTTAATAAGCTCAGATACGCAGTATTTT. Protein sequence: CASSLISSDTQYF.

This clone showed up just a few times. The CDR3 loop reads CASSKTGGVSYEQYF. Written as DNA, the CDR3 is TGTGCCAGCAGTAAAACAGGGGGCGTCTCCTACGAGCAGTACTTC. The V and J genes are TRBV28 and TRBJ2-7, with TRBD1 matching over 9 bases. The junction had 5 bases not matched to a gene; V was cut back by 5 bases and J by 0 bases. The germline gives CDR1 MDHEN, CDR2 SYDVKM. This CDR3 region has 15 residues.

This chain uses TRBV6-6 with TRBJ2-1; tentatively, D is TRBD1 (6 bases). The CDR3 extends over 15 amino acids. Between the trimmed V and J ends, which lost 6 bases and 6 bases, there was a span of 18 bases. Germline assignment: CDR1 MNHNY and CDR2 SVGAGI (reference sequence). CDR3 DNA sequence: TGTGCCAGCAGACCTACCGGGACAAACACCAATGAGCAGTTCTTC. Protein sequence: CASRPTGTNTNEQFF.

This clone was picked up a small number of times. The CDR3 coding sequence is TGTGCCAGCAGCGCCGGGACAGGGGGCCGGGAAAAACTGTTTTTT. Translation gives CASSAGTGGREKLFF. V and J are TRBV9 and TRBJ1-4; 12 nucleotides match TRBD1. Trimming took 3 bases from V and 8 from J; bases not matched to a gene: 5. Germline V gene sequence: CDR1 SGDLS, CDR2 YYNGEE. The CDR3 is 15 amino acids.

This chain links TRBV2 with TRBJ1-2; D is unresolved. V lost 3 bases and J 4 bases, leaving 18 bases between the germline ends. This CDR3 has 16 amino acids. Per germline, CDR1 SNHLY and CDR2 FYNNEI. This chain's CDR3 is CASSDQVGSPLYGYTF. CDR3 sequence (DNA): TGTGCCAGCAGTGACCAGGTTGGATCCCCCCTCTATGGCTACACCTTC.

The chain carries TRBV2 and TRBJ1-5; possible D gene TRBD1, 5 bases. This CDR3 spans 15 amino acids. CDR1 is SNHLY, CDR2 FYNNEI, per germline. V lost 1 base, J lost 6 bases, and 13 bases lay in between. The CDR3 DNA reads TGTGCCAGCAGTGAAGAAGGGACCGGGGGTCAGCCCCAGCATTTT. It codes for CASSEEGTGGQPQHF.

The gene calls are TRBV29-1 and TRBJ1-2; D perhaps matches TRBD1 (6 bases). The V gene lost 4 bases and the J gene lost 8 bases, with 11 bases spanning the gap. The germline V gene has CDR1 SQVTM and CDR2 ANQGSEA. The CDR3 totals 11 residues. The CDR3: CSVVSGGGYTF. The CDR3 bases are TGCAGCGTTGTGAGTGGGGGCGGCTACACCTTC.

The chain has TRBV15 and TRBJ2-4, with TRBD1 matching 10 bases. Germline values: CDR1 LNHNV, CDR2 YYDKDF (reference sequence). V lost 5 bases, J lost 7 bases, and 5 bases stayed unmatched. This CDR3 contains 14 residues. Written as DNA, the CDR3 is TGTGCCACCAGCGAACGACAGGGGGCGAACATTCAGTACTTC. It encodes CATSERQGANIQYF. The variable domain in full, completed from reference TRBV15 and TRBJ2-4, reads DAMVIQNPRYQVTQFGKPVTLSCSQTLNHNVMYWYQQKSSQAPKLLFHYYDKDFNNEADTPDNFQSRRPNTSFCFLDIRSPGLGDTAMYLCATSERQGANIQYFGAGTRLSVL.

The V gene is TRBV28, the J gene TRBJ2-2, with 8 bases that match TRBD1. From germline, CDR1 is MDHEN and CDR2 SYDVKM. V trimming: 6 bases; J trimming: 3 bases; junction bases outside the gene matches: 6. This CDR3 contains 15 residues. Written as DNA, the CDR3 is TGTGCCAGCAGCGCAGGGGGCATAGACACCGGGGAGCTGTTTTTT. Amino acid sequence: CASSAGGIDTGELFF.

The V and J genes are TRBV7-9 and TRBJ1-3; D gene ambiguous. The CDR3 consists of 14 residues. Trimming cost V 5 bases and J 5 bases, with 13 bases left between them. In germline, CDR1 is SEHNR, CDR2 FQNEAQ (reference sequence). The CDR3 loop is CASSRDRERNTIYF. CDR3 DNA sequence: TGTGCCAGCAGCCGTGACCGGGAACGAAACACCATATATTTT.

The chain recombines TRBV14 with TRBJ2-2, with 9 bases lining up with TRBD1. Germline loops: CDR1 SGHDN, CDR2 FVKESK. V was pared by 4 bases and J by 6 bases, with 9 bases of the junction left unmatched. The CDR3 totals 16 residues. Here the CDR3 reads CASSRSSGTGSGELFF. The CDR3 nucleotides are TGTGCCAGCAGCCGAAGCTCCGGGACAGGGTCCGGGGAGCTGTTTTTT.

This clone was counted between two and nine times. V usage is TRBV7-2 and J usage is TRBJ1-5, with D unclear. The CDR3 is 14 residues long. Germline CDR1 reads SGHTA; CDR2 reads FQGNSA. V lost 5 bases and J 1 base, leaving 9 bases between the germline ends. The DNA for the CDR3 is TGTGCCAGCAGCACCCAGAACAGCAATCAGCCCCAGCATTTT. Its protein is CASSTQNSNQPQHF.

The chain combines TRBV29-1 with TRBJ1-1; D may be TRBD1 (5 bases). The germline CDR1 and CDR2 sequences are SQVTM and ANQGSEA. CDR3 length: 13 amino acids. Trimming left V 4 bases short and J 4 bases short, with 13 bases between. The CDR3 DNA is TGCAGCGTTGGAGCAGGGTTCGGCACTGAAGCTTTCTTT. This gives the protein CSVGAGFGTEAFF.

V usage is TRBV6-1 and J usage is TRBJ2-7, with D uncertain. The V gene's germline CDR1 is MNHNS and CDR2 SASEGT. The CDR3 loop spans 15 amino acids. V was clipped by 3 bases and J by 2 bases, with 14 bases between them. CDR3 in amino acids: CASSESGIGTYEQYF. The DNA for the CDR3 is TGTGCCAGCAGTGAGTCGGGTATAGGAACCTACGAGCAGTACTTC.

The chain is built from TRBV25-1 and TRBJ2-1; D perhaps matches TRBD1 (6 bases). V lost 2 bases and J lost 5, with 10 bases in between. Germline values: CDR1 MGHDK, CDR2 SYGVNS. The CDR3 consists of 14 residues. CDR3 nucleotides: TGTGCCAGCAGTGAACTTGCAGGGGACAATGAGCAGTTCTTC. Its translation: CASSELAGDNEQFF.

The rearrangement uses TRBV12-5 and TRBJ2-3, with 7 positions matching TRBD1. CDR1 is LGHNT, CDR2 FRNRAP, per germline. This CDR3 contains 15 residues. J was trimmed by 11 bases and V by 4 bases; bases with no gene match: 15. DNA for the CDR3: TGTGCTAGTGGTTCCCCCGACAGGGCTGGGGGCAGGCAGTATTTT. This encodes CASGSPDRAGGRQYF.